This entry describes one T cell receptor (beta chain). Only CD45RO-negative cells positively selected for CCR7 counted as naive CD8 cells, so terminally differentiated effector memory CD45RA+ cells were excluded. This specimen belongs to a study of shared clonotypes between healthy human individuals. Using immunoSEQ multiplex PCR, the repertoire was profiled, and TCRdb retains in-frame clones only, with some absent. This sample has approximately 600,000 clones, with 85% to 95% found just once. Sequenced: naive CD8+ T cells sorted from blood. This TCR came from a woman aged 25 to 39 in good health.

The CDR3 sequence: CASSALGGKWDEQYF. CDR3 DNA sequence: TGTGCCAGCAGTGCCCTGGGCGGGAAATGGGACGAGCAGTACTTC. This chain links TRBV27 with TRBJ2-5, with a possible D match to TRBD2 (6 bases). The DNA matches TRBJ2-7 better at its end, which makes the J call doubtful. Germline V gene sequence: CDR1 MNHEY, CDR2 SMNVEV (reference sequence). The CDR3 runs 15 residues.